Included here is one T cell receptor beta chain sequence, with context. Other DNA variants within this sample encode the same CDR3. This sample was taken from a study of shared clonotypes between healthy human individuals. The V and J ends lost 1 base and 0 bases respectively, with 6 bases between them. Per germline, CDR1 MDHEN and CDR2 SYDVKM. The CDR3 is 14 residues long. Profiled with immunoSEQ multiplex PCR; TCRdb holds only in-frame clones, not every one. The sample yields around 700,000 clones, more than 70% seen once. The TCR comes from a woman aged 25 to 39 in good health. The sample consisted of memory CD4+ T cells sorted from blood. Stated subset: CD45RA-negative fraction. J is TRBJ1-2 and V is TRBV28, with D unresolved. This CDR3 is CASSLSTPNYGYTF. DNA for the CDR3: TGTGCCAGCAGTTTATCTACCCCTAACTATGGCTACACCTTC.